These T cell receptor beta chains were read from a single sample in a study of OX40 agonist ivuxolimab in advanced cancers. Repertoires were generated with immunoSEQ multiplex PCR, while TCRdb's copy carries only in-frame clones and drops some. Among tens of thousands of clones, 75% to 90% were seen once, and the ten largest hold roughly 4.9%. This sample comprised CD4+ or CD8+ T cells sorted from blood, obtained in a trial of the OX40 agonist ivuxolimab. The source of these receptors is an adult with an advanced solid tumor such as melanoma, head and neck, liver or kidney cancer. Both conserved end residues are part of each CDR3. The order of the fields is J gene, clone size, V gene, D gene, CDR3 DNA, CDR3 protein. A D gene is named only where the DNA matches it firmly. Clone sizes are given selectively: once, few, many, or a class where the clone is expanded.

J gene: TRBJ1-6
clone size: NA
V gene: TRBV28
D gene: TRBD1
CDR3 DNA: TGTGCCAGCAGCCAGGGGGTCAGCGGTTCACCCCTCCACTTT
CDR3 protein: CASSQGVSGSPLHF

J gene: TRBJ1-1
clone size: NA
V gene: TRBV6-5
D gene: NA
CDR3 DNA: TGTGCCAGCACCGATCCCGGGACCGCTGAAGCTTTCTTT
CDR3 protein: CASTDPGTAEAFF

J gene: TRBJ1-2
clone size: NA
V gene: TRBV6-1
D gene: NA
CDR3 DNA: TGTGCCAGCAGTGATTCCGCGTGGGGGCCGTCTAACTATGGCTACACCTTC
CDR3 protein: CASSDSAWGPSNYGYTF

J gene: TRBJ2-3
clone size: NA
V gene: TRBV5-1
D gene: TRBD2
CDR3 DNA: TGCGCCAGCAGCCCACTAACTAGCGGGGGCACAGATACGCAGTATTTT
CDR3 protein: CASSPLTSGGTDTQYF

J gene: TRBJ2-7
clone size: NA
V gene: TRBV30
D gene: NA
CDR3 DNA: TGTGCCTGGAGTGTGGGGTACAGGGCAGGGGAGCAGTACTTC
CDR3 protein: CAWSVGYRAGEQYF

J gene: TRBJ2-5
clone size: NA
V gene: TRBV10-1
D gene: NA
CDR3 DNA: TGCGCCAGCAGTGAGTCCACAGGGCCGGAAGAGACCCAGTACTTC
CDR3 protein: CASSESTGPEETQYF

J gene: TRBJ1-1
clone size: NA
V gene: TRBV28
D gene: NA
CDR3 DNA: TGTGCCAGCAGTTTAGAGGGACTTATGAACACTGAAGCTTTCTTT
CDR3 protein: CASSLEGLMNTEAFF

J gene: TRBJ2-3
clone size: once
V gene: TRBV6-1
D gene: NA
CDR3 DNA: TGTGCCAGCAGTGAAGCGGTAGCGGAAATAGCAGATACGCAGTATTTT
CDR3 protein: CASSEAVAEIADTQYF

J gene: TRBJ1-1
clone size: NA
V gene: TRBV5-8
D gene: NA
CDR3 DNA: TGTGCCAGCAGCAAACAGGTTTTGAACACTGAAGCTTTCTTT
CDR3 protein: CASSKQVLNTEAFF

J gene: TRBJ1-5
clone size: NA
V gene: TRBV5-1
D gene: NA
CDR3 DNA: TGCGCCAGCAGCTTGGGTGCGGGGTCCAATCAGCCCCAGCATTTT
CDR3 protein: CASSLGAGSNQPQHF

J gene: TRBJ1-2
clone size: NA
V gene: TRBV7-9
D gene: TRBD1
CDR3 DNA: TGTGCCAGCAGCTTAGGGGGACAGGGCTATGGCTACACCTTC
CDR3 protein: CASSLGGQGYGYTF

J gene: TRBJ1-1
clone size: NA
V gene: TRBV11-2
D gene: NA
CDR3 DNA: TGTGCCAGCAGCTTACGGGGGCCTATTTTCGAAGCTTTCTTT
CDR3 protein: CASSLRGPIFEAFF

J gene: TRBJ2-5
clone size: NA
V gene: TRBV7-9
D gene: NA
CDR3 DNA: TGTGCCAGCCTCAAGGAGTTCCCTTTGCAAGAGACCCAGTACTTC
CDR3 protein: CASLKEFPLQETQYF

J gene: TRBJ2-6
clone size: once
V gene: TRBV7-8
D gene: NA
CDR3 DNA: TGTGCCAGCAGCTTAGCGTCGGTCTCTGGGGCCAACGTCCTGACTTTC
CDR3 protein: CASSLASVSGANVLTF

J gene: TRBJ1-2
clone size: few
V gene: TRBV6-6
D gene: NA
CDR3 DNA: TGTGCCAGCCGGGGTGATGGCTACACCTTC
CDR3 protein: CASRGDGYTF

J gene: TRBJ2-7
clone size: NA
V gene: TRBV2
D gene: TRBD1
CDR3 DNA: TGTGCCAGCAGGTGGTCGGCAGGGGGATCCGGCGAGCAGTACTTC
CDR3 protein: CASRWSAGGSGEQYF

J gene: TRBJ1-2
clone size: NA
V gene: TRBV2
D gene: NA
CDR3 DNA: TGTGCCAGCAGTGAAGCACTTGGCGTCTCGAACAGCCCTATTGGCTACACCTTC
CDR3 protein: CASSEALGVSNSPIGYTF

J gene: TRBJ2-7
clone size: NA
V gene: TRBV5-4
D gene: TRBD1
CDR3 DNA: TGTGCCATACGGGACAGCAGGAGCTCCTACGAGCAGTACTTC
CDR3 protein: CAIRDSRSSYEQYF

J gene: TRBJ1-6
clone size: NA
V gene: TRBV15
D gene: TRBD1
CDR3 DNA: TGTGCCACCAGCAGCCGGGGACAGGGGGCACGTAATTCACCCCTCCACTTT
CDR3 protein: CATSSRGQGARNSPLHF

J gene: TRBJ2-3
clone size: NA
V gene: TRBV18
D gene: TRBD2
CDR3 DNA: TGTGCCAGCTCACCCAGCGGGGCCTCAGGGGATACGCAGTATTTT
CDR3 protein: CASSPSGASGDTQYF

J gene: TRBJ1-3
clone size: NA
V gene: TRBV7-6
D gene: TRBD1
CDR3 DNA: TGTGCCAGCAGCTTGGAACCGGGACAGGGGCTTGGAAACACCATATATTTT
CDR3 protein: CASSLEPGQGLGNTIYF

J gene: TRBJ1-2
clone size: NA
V gene: TRBV7-9
D gene: NA
CDR3 DNA: TGTGCCAGCACCTCCTTCAGCCAGGGCTCTGGCTACACCTTC
CDR3 protein: CASTSFSQGSGYTF

J gene: TRBJ1-4
clone size: NA
V gene: TRBV13
D gene: TRBD1
CDR3 DNA: TGTGCCAGCAGCTTAGGCCTGACAGGGGCCTCTAATGAAAAACTGTTTTTT
CDR3 protein: CASSLGLTGASNEKLFF

J gene: TRBJ1-2
clone size: NA
V gene: TRBV6-5
D gene: NA
CDR3 DNA: TGTGCCAGCAGTCCGTTAAGCAGGGCTCGATATGGCTACACCTTC
CDR3 protein: CASSPLSRARYGYTF

J gene: TRBJ2-7
clone size: once
V gene: TRBV14
D gene: TRBD2
CDR3 DNA: TGTGCCAGCAGCCAAGATTATTTCCTAGCGGGAAGCGAGCAGTACTTC
CDR3 protein: CASSQDYFLAGSEQYF

J gene: TRBJ1-1
clone size: NA
V gene: TRBV19
D gene: NA
CDR3 DNA: TGTGCCAGTAGTATCGGGGGGGCAATCGACACTGAAGCTTTCTTT
CDR3 protein: CASSIGGAIDTEAFF

J gene: TRBJ2-1
clone size: NA
V gene: TRBV10-1
D gene: TRBD2
CDR3 DNA: TGCGCCAGCAGACCCGGACTAGCGGGGGGGTATAATGAGCAGTTCTTC
CDR3 protein: CASRPGLAGGYNEQFF

J gene: TRBJ1-2
clone size: NA
V gene: TRBV30
D gene: NA
CDR3 DNA: TGTGCCTGGAGTGTACGGTCAGGGCTTGGCTACACCTTC
CDR3 protein: CAWSVRSGLGYTF

J gene: TRBJ2-5
clone size: NA
V gene: TRBV12-5
D gene: NA
CDR3 DNA: TGTGCTAGTGCCAACCGGGGGGACAGGACGAAGTACTTC
CDR3 protein: CASANRGDRTKYF

J gene: TRBJ2-3
clone size: NA
V gene: TRBV7-2
D gene: NA
CDR3 DNA: TGTGCCAGCAGGCAAATCGGGCTAGTTGGGGGTACGCAGTATTTT
CDR3 protein: CASRQIGLVGGTQYF

J gene: TRBJ2-7
clone size: NA
V gene: TRBV5-1
D gene: NA
CDR3 DNA: TGCGCCAGCAGCTTTGAGGGGAGGTACGAGCAGTACTTC
CDR3 protein: CASSFEGRYEQYF

J gene: TRBJ1-1
clone size: NA
V gene: TRBV7-9
D gene: TRBD1
CDR3 DNA: TGTGCCAGCAGCTCGGGACAGAGTCGCACTGAAGCTTTCTTT
CDR3 protein: CASSSGQSRTEAFF

J gene: TRBJ2-1
clone size: NA
V gene: TRBV4-1
D gene: TRBD2
CDR3 DNA: TGCGCCAGCAGCCAAGGTCCAGCGGGAACGTACAATGAGCAGTTCTTC
CDR3 protein: CASSQGPAGTYNEQFF

J gene: TRBJ2-5
clone size: NA
V gene: TRBV19
D gene: TRBD2
CDR3 DNA: TGTGCCAGTGGACCGCGAGCGGGAGGTGAAGAGACCCAGTACTTC
CDR3 protein: CASGPRAGGEETQYF

J gene: TRBJ1-4
clone size: NA
V gene: TRBV7-2
D gene: NA
CDR3 DNA: TGTGCCAGCAGCCACCCCGGGCGGGAGGAAAAACTGTTTTTT
CDR3 protein: CASSHPGREEKLFF

J gene: TRBJ1-1
clone size: NA
V gene: TRBV9
D gene: TRBD1
CDR3 DNA: TGTGCCAGCAGCGTAGTTGCCGGGACAGCTGAAGCTTTCTTT
CDR3 protein: CASSVVAGTAEAFF

J gene: TRBJ2-2
clone size: NA
V gene: TRBV7-2
D gene: NA
CDR3 DNA: TGTGCCAGCAGCTTATCTGCCGACACCGGGGAGCTGTTTTTT
CDR3 protein: CASSLSADTGELFF

J gene: TRBJ1-3
clone size: NA
V gene: TRBV30
D gene: TRBD1
CDR3 DNA: TGTGCCTGGAGTCGACAGGGATCGACTTCTGGAAACACCATATATTTT
CDR3 protein: CAWSRQGSTSGNTIYF

J gene: TRBJ1-5
clone size: NA
V gene: TRBV5-4
D gene: NA
CDR3 DNA: TGTGCCAGCAGCTTATGGGTAGACGGCAATCAGCCCCAGCATTTT
CDR3 protein: CASSLWVDGNQPQHF

J gene: TRBJ2-2
clone size: NA
V gene: TRBV10-3
D gene: TRBD1
CDR3 DNA: TGTGCCATCAGGGGACAGGGGGCGAACACCGGGGAGCTGTTTTTT
CDR3 protein: CAIRGQGANTGELFF

J gene: TRBJ2-5
clone size: NA
V gene: TRBV9
D gene: NA
CDR3 DNA: TGTGCCAGCAGCGTAGCGACCAGGGACGAGACCCAGTACTTC
CDR3 protein: CASSVATRDETQYF

J gene: TRBJ2-5
clone size: NA
V gene: TRBV4-2
D gene: TRBD2
CDR3 DNA: TGTGCCAGCAGCCCCACCCTGGCTAGCGGGGGCGGGGAGACCCAGTACTTC
CDR3 protein: CASSPTLASGGGETQYF

J gene: TRBJ2-1
clone size: NA
V gene: TRBV2
D gene: NA
CDR3 DNA: TGTGCCAGCAGTGAAGCGAGGGACGAGCAGTTCTTC
CDR3 protein: CASSEARDEQFF

J gene: TRBJ2-5
clone size: NA
V gene: TRBV18
D gene: TRBD1
CDR3 DNA: TGTGCCAGCTCACCTCAGGACAGGGCATCGGGAGAGACCCAGTACTTC
CDR3 protein: CASSPQDRASGETQYF